The sequence of this T cell receptor beta chain was determined in a study of Ad26.COV2.S vaccination and SARS-CoV-2 variants. Study background: Ad26.COV2.S given intramuscularly, once or twice 56 days apart.

The treatment is: around 19 received Ad26.COV2.S at low or high dose, single or two shots; about 5 received placebo; per-sample allocation not given. Samples were taken on day 63 after the first vaccine or placebo injection. Adults aged 18-55 years in Boston included the donor. Sequenced by immunoSEQ multiplex PCR; TCRdb stores in-frame clones only, minus some. The sample records about 330,000 clones, 85% to 90% being singletons. Study conclusions and caveats: It was found that vaccine and placebo recipients had similar non-spike TCR breadth. Spike-specific TCR breadth ran higher among vaccine recipients than placebo recipients.

Note on this clone: What it binds is not known.

Source: peripheral blood, taken in a trial of Ad26.COV2.S vaccine versus placebo. The clonotype originates from a person between 18 and 59 years old who received the Ad26.COV2.S COVID-19 vaccine or a placebo.

CDR3: CASSEGDRGGANEKLFF. CDR3 bases: TGTGCCAGCAGCGAAGGCGACAGGGGGGGAGCTAATGAAAAACTGTTTTTT. V is TRBV7-9 and J is TRBJ1-4, with TRBD1 matching over 9 bases. The CDR3 has 17 residues. Germline lookup yields CDR1 SEHNR and CDR2 FQNEAQ (reference sequence). Trimming at V came to 5 bases and at J to 3 bases, leaving 10 bases not matched to a gene.